This T cell receptor (beta chain) appears in the sequencing data of a study of PD-1 blockade in mismatch repair-deficient tumors. Sequencing used immunoSEQ multiplex PCR; TCRdb keeps in-frame clones, though not all of them. In the table there are approximately 16,000 clones, around 82% of which are singletons. The study's findings and limits: Rapid post-treatment expansion, then contraction, generally preceding radiologic response, marked tumor-resident clones.

To note about this clone: Its antigen is unidentified.

Between the trimmed V and J ends, which lost 5 bases and 0 bases, there was a span of 12 bases. The CDR3 runs 15 residues. The V gene's germline CDR1 is SGHDT and CDR2 YYEEEE. The material was PBMCs, obtained 22 to 25 weeks after starting pembrolizumab. This TCR derives from an adult with mismatch repair-deficient cancer. The gene calls are TRBV5-6 and TRBJ1-5; D unclear. The CDR3 DNA reads TGTGCCAGCAGTTTAAGGGAGTATAGCAATCAGCCCCAGCATTTT. Residues: CASSLREYSNQPQHF.